This TCR beta chain derives from a study of T cell responses to AZD1222 COVID-19 vaccine. The study, taken as a whole, reports: Every sample of the repertoires postdated the peak T cell response.

Repertoires were generated with immunoSEQ multiplex PCR, while TCRdb's copy carries only in-frame clones and drops some. The top ten hold nearly 25% of the sample, which has around 78,000 clones, roughly 84% seen once. This CDR3 is built from 14 residues. V trimming: 7 bases; J trimming: 3 bases; junction bases outside the gene matches: 7. The germline CDR1 and CDR2 sequences are MNHEY and SVGAGI. Comment on this clone: Antigen: not known.

The sequencing used peripheral blood, collected on day 0 of AZD1222 vaccination. This clonotype was obtained from an adult in good health. The chain is built from TRBV6-5 and TRBJ2-7, with 9 bases lining up with TRBD1. This CDR3 is CASISGTGHYEQYF. The CDR3 coding sequence is TGTGCCAGCATTTCCGGGACAGGGCACTACGAGCAGTACTTC.